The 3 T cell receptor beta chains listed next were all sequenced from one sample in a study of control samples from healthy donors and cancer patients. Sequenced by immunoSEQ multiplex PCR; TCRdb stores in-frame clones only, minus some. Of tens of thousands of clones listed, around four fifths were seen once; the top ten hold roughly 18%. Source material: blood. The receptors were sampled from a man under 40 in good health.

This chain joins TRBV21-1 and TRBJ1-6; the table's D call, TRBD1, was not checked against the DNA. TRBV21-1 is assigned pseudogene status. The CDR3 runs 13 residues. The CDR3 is CASSSTENSPLHF. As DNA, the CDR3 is TGTGCCAGCAGCTCAACAGAAAATTCACCCCTCCACTTT.

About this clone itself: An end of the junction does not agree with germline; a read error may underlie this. CDR3 sequence (DNA): TGTGCCAGCAGCCGACAGGGAAGGGGAAAAACTGTTTTT. Amino acid sequence: CASSRQGRGKTVF. This sequence joins TRBV7-9 and TRBJ1-4; 7 positions agree with TRBD1. The germline V gene has CDR1 SEHNR and CDR2 FQNEAQ (reference sequence). The CDR3 totals 13 residues.

CDR3 DNA: TGCGCCAGCAGCCAACGGGACAATCAGCCCCAGCATTTT. Its translation: CASSQRDNQPQHF. The chain recombines TRBV4-1 with TRBJ1-5; D call uncertain. Trimming stripped 2 bases from V and 3 bases from J, with 5 bases between. The CDR3 runs 13 residues. Germline CDR1 MGHRA, CDR2 YSYEKL.